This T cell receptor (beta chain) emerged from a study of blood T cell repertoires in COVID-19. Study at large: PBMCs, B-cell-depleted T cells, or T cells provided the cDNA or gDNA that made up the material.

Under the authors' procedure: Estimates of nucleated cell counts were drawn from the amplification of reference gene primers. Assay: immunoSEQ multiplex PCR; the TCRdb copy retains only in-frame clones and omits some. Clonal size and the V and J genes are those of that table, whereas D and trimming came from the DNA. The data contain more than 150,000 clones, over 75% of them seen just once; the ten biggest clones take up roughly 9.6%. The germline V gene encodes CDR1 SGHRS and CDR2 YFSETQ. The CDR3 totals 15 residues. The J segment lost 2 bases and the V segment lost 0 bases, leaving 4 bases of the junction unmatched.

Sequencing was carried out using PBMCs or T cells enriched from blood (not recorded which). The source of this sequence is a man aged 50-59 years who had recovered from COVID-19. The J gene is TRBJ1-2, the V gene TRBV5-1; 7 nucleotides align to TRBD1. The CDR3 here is CASSLAGTDNYGYTF. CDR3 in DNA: TGCGCCAGCAGCTTGGCCGGGACAGACAACTATGGCTACACCTTC.